Reported below is one T cell receptor beta chain. Its antigen is still unknown. Germline CDR1 LNHDA, CDR2 SQIVND (reference sequence). After removal of 5 bases from V and 5 bases from J, the junction contained 20 bases not matched to a gene. The CDR3 has 18 residues. Autoimmune disease history or systemic immunosuppression meant exclusion. Sequenced by immunoSEQ multiplex PCR; TCRdb stores in-frame clones only, minus some. Of under 200,000 clones in the sample, 90% to 95% were seen once. The entry originates in a study of OX40 agonist ivuxolimab in advanced cancers. Study conclusions and caveats: Normalized T-cell clonal expansion was also low in some nonresponders. The authors did not determine the antigen specificity of the expanded peripheral T cells.

Material: CD4+ or CD8+ T cells sorted from blood, obtained in a trial of the OX40 agonist ivuxolimab. This sequence was found in an adult with an advanced solid tumor such as melanoma, head and neck, liver or kidney cancer. The chain recombines TRBV19 with TRBJ2-5; 7 positions agree with TRBD2. CDR3 sequence reads: CASSSGEGRDSGRETQYF. CDR3 in DNA: TGTGCCAGTAGTTCGGGGGAGGGGCGAGATTCGGGAAGGGAGACCCAGTACTTC.